The following is a T cell receptor beta chain sequence with its context. The CDR3 runs 12 residues. Trimming took 5 bases from V and 2 from J, leaving 6 bases between them. In germline, CDR1 is MDHEN, CDR2 SYDVKM. These data are taken from a study of T cell responses to AZD1222 COVID-19 vaccine. Clones were sequenced by immunoSEQ multiplex PCR, and TCRdb holds only the in-frame ones, with some missing. Among 100,000 to 150,000 clones, approximately 90% were seen once, and the ten largest hold 6.9%. The receptor's source is an adult in good health. The sequencing here drew on peripheral blood, taken on day 0 of AZD1222 vaccination. V gene TRBV28 combines with J gene TRBJ1-2; maybe TRBD1 (5 bases). CDR3 DNA sequence: TGTGCCAGCAGTCGACAGAACTATGGCTACACCTTC. Translation: CASSRQNYGYTF.